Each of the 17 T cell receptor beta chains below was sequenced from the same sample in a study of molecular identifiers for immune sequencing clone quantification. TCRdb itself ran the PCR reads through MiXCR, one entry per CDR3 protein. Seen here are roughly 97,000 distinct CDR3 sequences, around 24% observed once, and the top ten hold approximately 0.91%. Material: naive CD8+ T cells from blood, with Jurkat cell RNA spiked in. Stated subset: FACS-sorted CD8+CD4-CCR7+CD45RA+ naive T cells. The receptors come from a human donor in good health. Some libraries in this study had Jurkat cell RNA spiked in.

The CDR3 loop is CAWRTDRSSESSYNEQFF. In DNA, the CDR3 is TGTGCCTGGAGGACGGACAGGTCGTCTGAAAGCTCCTACAATGAGCAGTTCTTC. The chain combines TRBV30 with TRBJ2-1; TRBD1 agrees at 7 bases. Per the germline V gene, CDR1 is GTSNPN and CDR2 is SVGIG (reference sequence). With V trimmed by 3 bases and J by 0 bases, 14 bases remained unmatched. The CDR3 loop spans 18 amino acids.

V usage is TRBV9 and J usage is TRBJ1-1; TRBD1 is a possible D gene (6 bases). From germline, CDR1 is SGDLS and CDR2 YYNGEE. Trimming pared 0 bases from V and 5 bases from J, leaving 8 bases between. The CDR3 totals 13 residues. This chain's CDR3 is CASSVGGQTEAFF. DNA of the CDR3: TGTGCCAGCAGCGTAGGGGGACAAACTGAAGCTTTCTTT. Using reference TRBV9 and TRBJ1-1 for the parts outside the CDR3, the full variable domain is DSGVTQTPKHLITATGQRVTLRCSPRSGDLSVYWYQQSLDQGLQFLIQYYNGEERAKGNILERFSAQQFPDLHSELNLSSLELGDSALYFCASSVGGQTEAFFGQGTRLTVV.

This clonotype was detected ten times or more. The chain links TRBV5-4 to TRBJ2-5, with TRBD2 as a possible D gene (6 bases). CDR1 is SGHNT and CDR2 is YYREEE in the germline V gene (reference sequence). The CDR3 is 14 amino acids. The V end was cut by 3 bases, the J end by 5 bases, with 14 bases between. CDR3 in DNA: TGTGCCAGCAGCTCGGGACTCGGCCCGGAGACCCAGTACTTC. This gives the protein CASSSGLGPETQYF. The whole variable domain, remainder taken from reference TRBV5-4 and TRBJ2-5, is ETGVTQSPTHLIKTRGQQVTLRCSSQSGHNTVSWYQQALGQGPQFIFQYYREEENGRGNFPPRFSGLQFPNYSSELNVNALELDDSALYLCASSSGLGPETQYFGPGTRLLVL.

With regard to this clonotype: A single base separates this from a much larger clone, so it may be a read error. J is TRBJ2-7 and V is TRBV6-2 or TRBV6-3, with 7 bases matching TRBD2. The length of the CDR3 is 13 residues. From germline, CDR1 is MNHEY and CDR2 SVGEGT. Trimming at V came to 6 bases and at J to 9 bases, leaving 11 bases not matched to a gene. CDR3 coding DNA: TGTGCCAGCAGATGGACGGGGGGAGGCGCGCAGTACTTC. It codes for CASRWTGGGAQYF.

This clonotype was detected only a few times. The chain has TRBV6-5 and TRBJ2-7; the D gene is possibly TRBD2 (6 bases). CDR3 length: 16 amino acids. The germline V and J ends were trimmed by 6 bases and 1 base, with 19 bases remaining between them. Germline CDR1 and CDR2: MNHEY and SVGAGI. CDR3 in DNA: TGTGCCAGCAGCTTACTAAGGGAGGCACTTTCCTACGAGCAGTACTTC. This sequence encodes CASSLLREALSYEQYF.

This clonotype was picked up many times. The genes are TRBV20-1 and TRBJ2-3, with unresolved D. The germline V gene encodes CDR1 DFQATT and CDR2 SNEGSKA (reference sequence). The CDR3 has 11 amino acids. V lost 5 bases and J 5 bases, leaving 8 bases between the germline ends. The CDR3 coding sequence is TGCAGTGCTCAGGTTTTAGATACGCAGTATTTT. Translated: CSAQVLDTQYF.

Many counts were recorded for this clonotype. CDR3 amino acids: CAISGPGGHEQYF. The CDR3 region has the DNA TGTGCCATCAGTGGACCGGGGGGGCACGAGCAGTACTTC. This chain connects TRBV10-3 to TRBJ2-7; 8 nucleotides agree with TRBD2. The J segment lost 5 bases and the V segment lost 4 bases, leaving 4 bases of the junction unmatched. The CDR3 is made up of 13 amino acids. The germline V gene encodes CDR1 ENHRY and CDR2 SYGVKD.

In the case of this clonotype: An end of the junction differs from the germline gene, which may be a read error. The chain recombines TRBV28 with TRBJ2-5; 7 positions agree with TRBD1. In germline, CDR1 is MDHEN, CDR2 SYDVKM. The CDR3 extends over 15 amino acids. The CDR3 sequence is CASSGGQQPQETQNF. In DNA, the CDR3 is TGTGCCAGCAGTGGGGGACAGCAACCCCAAGAGACCCAGAACTTC.

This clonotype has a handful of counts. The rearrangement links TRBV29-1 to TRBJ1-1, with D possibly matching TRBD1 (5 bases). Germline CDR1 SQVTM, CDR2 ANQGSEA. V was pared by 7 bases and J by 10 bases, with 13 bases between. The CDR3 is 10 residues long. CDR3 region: CSGWDGRAFF. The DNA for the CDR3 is TGCAGCGGGTGGGACGGTCGAGCTTTCTTT.

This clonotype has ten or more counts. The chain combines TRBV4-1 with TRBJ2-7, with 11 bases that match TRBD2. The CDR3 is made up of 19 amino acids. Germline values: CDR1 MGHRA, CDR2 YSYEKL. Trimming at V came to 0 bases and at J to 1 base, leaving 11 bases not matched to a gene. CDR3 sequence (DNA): TGCGCCAGCAGCCAAGAACCCGGACTAGCGGGTAGCTCGTCCTACGAGCAGTACTTC. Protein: CASSQEPGLAGSSSYEQYF.

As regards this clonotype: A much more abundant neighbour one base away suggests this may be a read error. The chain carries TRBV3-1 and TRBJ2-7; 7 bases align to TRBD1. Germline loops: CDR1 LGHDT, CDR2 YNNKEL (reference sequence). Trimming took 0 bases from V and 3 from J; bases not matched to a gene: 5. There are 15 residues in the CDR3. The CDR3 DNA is TGTGCCAGCAGCCAAGAGGCAGGGGGAATCTACGAGCAGTACTTC. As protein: CASSQEAGGIYEQYF.

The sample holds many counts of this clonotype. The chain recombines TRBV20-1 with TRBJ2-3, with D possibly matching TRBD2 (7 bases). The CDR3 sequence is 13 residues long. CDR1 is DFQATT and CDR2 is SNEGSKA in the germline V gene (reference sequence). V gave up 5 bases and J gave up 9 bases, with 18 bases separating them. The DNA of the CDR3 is TGCAGTGCTCCTAAGGGGGGGGCCGACACGCAGTATTTT. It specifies CSAPKGGADTQYF.

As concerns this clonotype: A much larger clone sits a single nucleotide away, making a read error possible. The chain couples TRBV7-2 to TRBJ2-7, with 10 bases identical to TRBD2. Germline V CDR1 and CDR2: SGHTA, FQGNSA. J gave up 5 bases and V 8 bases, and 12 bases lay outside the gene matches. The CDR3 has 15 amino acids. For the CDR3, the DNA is TGTGCCAGCCGCCCGAGCGGGGGGGGACTTCACGAGCAGTACTTC. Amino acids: CASRPSGGGLHEQYF. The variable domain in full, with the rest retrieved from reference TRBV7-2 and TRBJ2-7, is GAGVSQSPSNKVTEKGKDVELRCDPISGHTALYWYRQSLGQGLEFLIYFQGNSAPDKSGLPSDRFSAERTGGSVSTLTIQRTQQEDSAVYLCASRPSGGGLHEQYFGPGTRLTVT.

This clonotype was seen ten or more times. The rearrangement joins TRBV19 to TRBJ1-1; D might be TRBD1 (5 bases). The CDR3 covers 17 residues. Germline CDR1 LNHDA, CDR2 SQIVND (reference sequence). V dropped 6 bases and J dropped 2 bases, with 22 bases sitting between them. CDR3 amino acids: CASSPRGKRQINTEAFF. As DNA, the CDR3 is TGTGCCAGTAGCCCCCGGGGGAAAAGACAGATCAACACTGAAGCTTTCTTT.

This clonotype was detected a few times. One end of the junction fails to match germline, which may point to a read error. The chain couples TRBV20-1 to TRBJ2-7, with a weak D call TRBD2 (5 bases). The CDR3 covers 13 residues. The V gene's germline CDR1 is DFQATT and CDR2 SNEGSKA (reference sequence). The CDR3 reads CSAGVVSSYGQYF. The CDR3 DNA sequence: TGCAGTGCGGGAGTAGTGAGCTCCTACGGGCAGTACTTC.

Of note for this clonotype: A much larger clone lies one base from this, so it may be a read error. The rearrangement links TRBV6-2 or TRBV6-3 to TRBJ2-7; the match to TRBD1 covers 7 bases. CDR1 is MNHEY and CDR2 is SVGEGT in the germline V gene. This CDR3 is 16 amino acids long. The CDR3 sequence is CARSYSKTTGDYEQYF. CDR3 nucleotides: TGTGCCAGAAGTTACTCGAAGACCACAGGGGACTACGAGCAGTACTTC.

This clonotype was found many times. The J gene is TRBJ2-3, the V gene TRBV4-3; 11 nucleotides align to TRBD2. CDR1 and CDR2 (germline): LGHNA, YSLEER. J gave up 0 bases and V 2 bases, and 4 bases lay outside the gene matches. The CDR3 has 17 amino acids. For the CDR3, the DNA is TGCGCCAGCAGCCAATCGGGACTAGCGGAAAGCACAGATACGCAGTATTTT. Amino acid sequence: CASSQSGLAESTDTQYF.